The rows below give T cell receptor beta chains drawn from one sample of a study of shared clonotypes between healthy human individuals. Produced via immunoSEQ multiplex PCR; TCRdb's table is partial and in-frame only. Here the sample spans 1,400,000 or so clones, just under 99% being singletons. The sample comprised naive CD4+ T cells sorted from blood. These receptors came from a man under 40 in good health. Each CDR3 is given with its conserved first and last residue. The D gene is left open where the match is weak.

D gene	V gene	J gene	CDR3 DNA	CDR3 protein
.	TRBV13	TRBJ2-3	TGTGCCAGCAGCTTCCTCGGGAGCGGGACAGATACGCAGTATTTT	CASSFLGSGTDTQYF
.	TRBV14	TRBJ2-5	TGTGCCAGCAGCCAAGTGGGGACCCAAGGGGCCCAGTACTTC	CASSQVGTQGAQYF
TRBD2	TRBV19	TRBJ2-2	TGTGCCAGTAGTATCCTGGCGGGAGCGGCCGGGGAGCTGTTTTTT	CASSILAGAAGELFF
.	TRBV5-1	TRBJ2-3	TGCGCCAGCAGCTTGGAGGGGACGGTTCGGGATACGCAGTATTTT	CASSLEGTVRDTQYF
.	TRBV19	TRBJ1-1	TGTGCCACCCAGGACACGTTGAACACTGAAGCTTTCTTT	CATQDTLNTEAFF
.	TRBV7-2	TRBJ1-2	TGTGCCAGCAGCTTACCGATAAACTATGGCTACACCTTC	CASSLPINYGYTF
TRBD1	TRBV18	TRBJ2-7	TGTGCCAGCTCACCAGGGACAGGGGGCGGCGAGCAGTACTTC	CASSPGTGGGEQYF
TRBD2	TRBV2	TRBJ2-1	TGTGCCAGCAGGAGGGAAATAGCGGGAGGGGGGCACAATGAGCAGTTCTTC	CASRREIAGGGHNEQFF
.	TRBV7-6	TRBJ2-7	TGTGCCAGCAGCTTAGGAGTCCCGGGGTCCGAGCAGTACTTC	CASSLGVPGSEQYF
TRBD1	TRBV25-1	TRBJ1-1	TGTGCCAGCAGTGAGGCAGGGGGCACTGAAGCTTTCTTT	CASSEAGGTEAFF
.	TRBV5-1	TRBJ2-3	TGCGCCAGCAGCGGCTCAGGAGGCACAGATACGCAGTATTTT	CASSGSGGTDTQYF
.	TRBV20-1	TRBJ2-7	TGCAGTGCTAGAGCAGGAGCCGAGCAGTACTTC	CSARAGAEQYF
.	TRBV7-7	TRBJ2-5	TGTGCCAGCAGCGAACACCTCACGGGCGCGGAGACCCAGTACTTC	CASSEHLTGAETQYF
.	TRBV28	TRBJ2-7	TGTGCCAGCAGCCCCGCGAGAACCTACGAGCAGTACTTC	CASSPARTYEQYF
.	TRBV6-1	TRBJ1-5	TGTGCCAGCAGTGAACTCGGTCAGCCCCAGCATTTT	CASSELGQPQHF
TRBD2	TRBV7-3	TRBJ2-1	TGTGCCAGCAGCCCGGGACTAGCGGGAGGAGGAGAGCAGTTCTTC	CASSPGLAGGGEQFF
.	TRBV5-1	TRBJ2-7	TGCGCCAGCAGCTTGAGTCTATCCGAGCAGTACTTC	CASSLSLSEQYF
TRBD2	TRBV11-2	TRBJ2-7	TGTGCCAGCAGCGCGCCGGGACTAGCGGGAGCCGAGCAGTACTTC	CASSAPGLAGAEQYF
.	TRBV5-1	TRBJ2-2	TGCGCCAGCAGCTCACAGGGTTCGGGGGAGCTGTTTTTT	CASSSQGSGELFF
.	TRBV6-5	TRBJ1-2	TGTGCCAGCAGTTACTCACAGAACTATGGCTACACCTTC	CASSYSQNYGYTF